The next 29 T cell receptor beta chains were all read from a single sample in a study of beta chain features in type 1 diabetes. The investigators reverse transcribed all of the isolated RNA, so they sequenced expressed TCRB transcripts. Measured with immunoSEQ multiplex PCR; TCRdb has only the in-frame clones, and not every one. The sample consists of about 38,000 clones, almost 65% of them appearing once. The sample taken for sequencing was Tregs from blood. These receptors all come from a woman in her thirties in good health.

This clone was observed a few times. The chain links TRBV27 to TRBJ2-7; D is possibly TRBD2 (5 bases). The CDR3 runs to 15 residues. Trimming took off 5 bases at V and 0 bases at J, with 14 bases between the two ends. Germline CDR1 reads MNHEY; CDR2 reads SMNVEV (reference sequence). CDR3 DNA sequence: TGTGCCAGCAGTCCCCGGGCTAGCCACTCCTACGAGCAGTACTTC. This sequence encodes CASSPRASHSYEQYF.

In the case of this clone: At one end the junction does not follow the germline gene, possibly because of a read error. This chain connects TRBV6-1 to TRBJ2-5; D perhaps matches TRBD2 (5 bases). Germline V CDR1 and CDR2: MNHNS, SASEGT. The CDR3 length is 12 residues. CDR3 DNA: TGTGCCGGCAGAAGAGGGTCAGAGACCCAGTACTTC. It specifies CAGRRGSETQYF.

The genes are TRBV9 and TRBJ1-3; D perhaps matches TRBD1 (6 bases). Trimming stripped 3 bases from V and 0 bases from J, with 16 bases between. The CDR3 has 17 residues. Germline V gene sequence: CDR1 SGDLS, CDR2 YYNGEE. CDR3 loop: CASSALQGPSSGNTIYF. The CDR3 DNA sequence: TGTGCCAGCAGCGCGTTACAGGGACCTTCCTCTGGAAACACCATATATTTT.

The table lists this clone with a few counts. V and J are TRBV4-2 and TRBJ2-1, with D tentatively TRBD2 (6 bases). V gave up 1 base and J gave up 8 bases, with 9 bases separating them. The CDR3 is 13 amino acids. CDR1 is LGHNA, CDR2 YNFKEQ, per germline. The CDR3 reads CASSQVGGDEQFF. The CDR3 DNA sequence: TGTGCCAGCAGCCAAGTCGGAGGGGATGAGCAGTTCTTC.

This chain links TRBV7-9 with TRBJ1-2; 9 bases align to TRBD1. V trimming: 5 bases; J trimming: 8 bases; junction bases outside the gene matches: 6. This CDR3 region has 13 residues. CDR1 and CDR2 from the germline V gene are SEHNR and FQNEAQ (reference sequence). The DNA for the CDR3 is TGTGCCAGCAGCACCGGGACAGGGTTAGGCTACACCTTC. Residues: CASSTGTGLGYTF.

The chain has TRBV6-5 and TRBJ2-7; the match to TRBD1 covers 8 bases. The CDR3 length is 13 residues. After removal of 2 bases from V and 7 bases from J, the junction contained 4 bases not matched to a gene. Germline V gene sequence: CDR1 MNHEY, CDR2 SVGAGI. CDR3 in amino acids: CASSYRTGREQYF. The CDR3 DNA is TGTGCCAGCAGTTACCGGACAGGGCGGGAGCAGTACTTC.

The J gene is TRBJ2-1, the V gene TRBV7-6; 9 bases line up with TRBD2. CDR1 is SGHVS and CDR2 is FNYEAQ in the germline V gene. J was trimmed by 0 bases and V by 1 base; bases with no gene match: 1. This CDR3 region has 16 residues. CDR3 sequence: CASSLGSGSSYNEQFF. CDR3 DNA: TGTGCCAGCAGCTTAGGTAGCGGGAGCTCCTACAATGAGCAGTTCTTC.

This chain links TRBV6-6 with TRBJ1-2; TRBD1 is a possible D gene (6 bases). V was trimmed by 5 bases and J by 8 bases, leaving 15 bases between them. From germline, CDR1 is MNHNY and CDR2 SVGAGI (reference sequence). This CDR3 has 13 amino acids. Here the CDR3 reads CASSSTGTGGYTF. In nucleotides, the CDR3 is TGTGCCAGCAGTAGCACAGGGACGGGAGGCTACACCTTC.

This chain connects TRBV10-3 to TRBJ2-7; TRBD1 matches 9 bases. Germline trimming cut 8 bases from V and 3 bases from J; bases unmatched to any gene: 8. CDR3 length equals 14 residues. Germline V gene sequence: CDR1 ENHRY, CDR2 SYGVKD. The CDR3 nucleotides are TGTGCCATCGCCCCCCAGGGACAGGGCTACGAGCAGTACTTC. Its protein is CAIAPQGQGYEQYF.

The CDR3 protein is CASSPRQSVLNTEAFF. For the CDR3, the DNA is TGTGCCAGCAGCCCAAGACAGTCCGTCCTGAACACTGAAGCTTTCTTT. This chain connects TRBV5-5 to TRBJ1-1; maybe TRBD1 (5 bases). The V end lost 4 bases, the J end lost 0 bases, and 16 bases lay between the germline ends. This CDR3 spans 16 amino acids. In germline, CDR1 is SGHKS, CDR2 YYEKEE (reference sequence).

This clone was seen more than once but under ten times. This sequence joins TRBV9 and TRBJ2-5; TRBD2 matches 16 bases. The CDR3 contains 17 residues. The trim removed 3 bases at V and 4 bases at J, leaving 6 bases unmatched. Germline V CDR1 and CDR2: SGDLS, YYNGEE. The CDR3 nucleotides read TGTGCCAGCAGCGGGGGACTAGCGGGAGGGCATAGAGAGACCCAGTACTTC. Amino acids: CASSGGLAGGHRETQYF.

This chain joins TRBV7-2 and TRBJ1-1, with D unclear. The CDR3 loop spans 14 amino acids. The germline CDR1 and CDR2 sequences are SGHTA and FQGNSA. Trimming took 0 bases from V and 2 from J, leaving 7 bases between them. CDR3 bases: TGTGCCAGCAGCTTAGCGGGCCTAAACACTGAAGCTTTCTTT. Translating gives CASSLAGLNTEAFF.

In this sample, this clone turned up once. A junction boundary mismatches the germline segment, possibly from a read error. The J gene is TRBJ1-1, the V gene TRBV5-1; D is unclear. The CDR3 length is 13 residues. The V gene's germline CDR1 is SGHRS and CDR2 YFSETQ. The CDR3 region has the DNA TGCGCCTGCAGCTGGAGAAAAAACACTGAAGCTTTCTTT. This sequence encodes CACSWRKNTEAFF.

The V gene is TRBV28, the J gene TRBJ2-7; 9 positions match TRBD2. The J segment lost 2 bases and the V segment lost 11 bases, leaving 10 bases of the junction unmatched. The CDR3 consists of 14 residues. The V gene's germline CDR1 is MDHEN and CDR2 SYDVKM. CDR3 nucleotide sequence: TGTGCCGTCGGGTTGGGCGGGAGGGCCTACGAGCAGTACTTC. Translated: CAVGLGGRAYEQYF.

The chain is built from TRBV7-3 and TRBJ2-3; 12 bases are a match to TRBD2. The germline gives CDR1 SGHTA, CDR2 FQGTGA. After removal of 4 bases from V and 3 bases from J, the junction contained 2 bases not matched to a gene. The CDR3 runs 15 residues. DNA of the CDR3: TGTGCCAGCAGCTCTAGCGGGAGGGGGACAGATACGCAGTATTTT. This encodes CASSSSGRGTDTQYF.

The rearrangement joins TRBV28 to TRBJ2-1; possible D gene TRBD2, 7 bases. CDR1 and CDR2 (germline): MDHEN, SYDVKM. V was clipped by 4 bases and J by 8 bases, with 24 bases between them. The CDR3 has 17 residues. Written as DNA, the CDR3 is TGTGCCAGCAGTTCTCATTGGGGGAGGGGGGAGACGGATGAGCAGTTCTTC. Encoded protein: CASSSHWGRGETDEQFF.

The chain couples TRBV28 to TRBJ2-4; the D gene is possibly TRBD1 (6 bases). Trimming cost V 6 bases and J 8 bases, with 11 bases left between them. Germline CDR1 reads MDHEN; CDR2 reads SYDVKM. CDR3 length: 12 amino acids. The DNA for the CDR3 is TGTGCCAGCAGCCTCAGGGGAGACATTCAGTACTTC. It specifies CASSLRGDIQYF.

This sequence joins TRBV7-2 and TRBJ2-4, with 7 positions matching TRBD1. The CDR3 is made up of 19 amino acids. Germline V CDR1 and CDR2: SGHTA, FQGNSA. The ends lost 5 bases at V and 1 base at J; junction bases unmatched: 17. Here the CDR3 reads CASSPPRQGRSLAKNIQYF. The CDR3, as DNA: TGTGCCAGCAGCCCCCCCCGACAGGGAAGAAGTCTGGCCAAAAACATTCAGTACTTC.

The J gene is TRBJ2-3, the V gene TRBV7-2, with a possible D match to TRBD1 (7 bases). The CDR3 sequence is 18 residues long. Trimming took off 2 bases at V and 1 base at J, with 19 bases between the two ends. Germline values: CDR1 SGHTA, CDR2 FQGNSA. The CDR3 loop is CASSLQGGLGKGTDTQYF. The CDR3 bases are TGTGCCAGCAGCTTACAGGGGGGTTTGGGCAAAGGCACAGATACGCAGTATTTT.

V and J are TRBV7-2 and TRBJ2-5; no clear D. The J call may be faulty, since TRBJ2-7 better matches the DNA end. The CDR3 covers 13 residues. Looked up from germline, CDR1 is SGHTA and CDR2 is FQGNSA. The CDR3 loop is CASGTPQLPEQYF. The CDR3 nucleotides read TGTGCCAGCGGCACACCACAGCTTCCCGAGCAGTACTTC.

This clone has more than one count but fewer than ten. The chain couples TRBV7-9 to TRBJ2-7, with TRBD1 matching 10 bases. V lost 7 bases to trimming and J lost 3 bases; unmatched junction nucleotides: 3. CDR3 size: 13 residues. The germline V gene encodes CDR1 SEHNR and CDR2 FQNEAQ (reference sequence). The CDR3 DNA sequence: TGTGCCAGCAACCGGGACAGGGGCTACGAGCAGTACTTC. It specifies CASNRDRGYEQYF. The entire variable domain, with the rest obtained from reference TRBV7-9 and TRBJ2-7, is as follows: DTGVSQNPRHKITKRGQNVTFRCDPISEHNRLYWYRQTLGQGPEFLTYFQNEAQLEKSRLLSDRFSAERPKGSFSTLEIQRTEQGDSAMYLCASNRDRGYEQYFGPGTRLTVT.

About this clone itself: The same CDR3 is also encoded by other DNA sequences in this sample. The gene calls are TRBV7-2 and TRBJ2-1, with D uncertain. Germline lookup yields CDR1 SGHTA and CDR2 FQGNSA. The CDR3 spans 13 residues. Trimming took off 0 bases at V and 4 bases at J, with 4 bases between the two ends. This CDR3 reads CASSLASYNEQFF. CDR3 nucleotide sequence: TGTGCCAGCAGCTTAGCCAGTTACAATGAGCAGTTCTTC.

V gene TRBV7-9 combines with J gene TRBJ2-5; possibly TRBD2 for D (5 bases). CDR1 is SEHNR and CDR2 is FQNEAQ in the germline V gene (reference sequence). This CDR3 is built from 14 residues. Trimming pared 5 bases from V and 3 bases from J, leaving 13 bases between. CDR3 sequence reads: CASSHRTQKETQYF. CDR3 coding DNA: TGTGCCAGCAGCCATCGGACTCAAAAAGAGACCCAGTACTTC.

In this sample, this clone turned up a few times. V usage is TRBV28 and J usage is TRBJ2-1; 8 bases match TRBD2. This CDR3 is built from 16 residues. Per germline, CDR1 MDHEN and CDR2 SYDVKM. Losses at the gene ends were 3 bases for V and 1 base for J; bases not matched to a gene: 5. The CDR3 bases are TGTGCCAGCAGTTTTGCGGGAGGACGTTCCTACAATGAGCAGTTCTTC. Its translation: CASSFAGGRSYNEQFF. Full variable domain (outside the CDR3, taken from reference TRBV28 and TRBJ2-1): DVKVTQSSRYLVKRTGEKVFLECVQDMDHENMFWYRQDPGLGLRLIYFSYDVKMKEKGDIPEGYSVSREKKERFSLILESASTNQTSMYLCASSFAGGRSYNEQFFGPGTRLTVL.

The chain carries TRBV5-1 and TRBJ2-7; maybe TRBD1 (5 bases). The germline CDR1 and CDR2 sequences are SGHRS and YFSETQ. Deletions cut 4 bases from V and 3 bases from J, with 17 bases between. This CDR3 has 15 amino acids. The CDR3 nucleotides read TGCGCCAGCAGCAACCCGGATCAGGGCCTCTACGAGCAGTACTTC. This encodes CASSNPDQGLYEQYF.

There are a few counts of this clone. The chain is built from TRBV19 and TRBJ2-1, with D hard to call. The CDR3 covers 12 residues. Germline CDR1 is LNHDA and CDR2 is SQIVND (reference sequence). V shed 7 bases and J shed 0 bases, with 4 bases lying between them. The CDR3 DNA follows: TGTGCCAGTACCCGCTCCTACAATGAGCAGTTCTTC. Protein: CASTRSYNEQFF.

The table lists this clone with a few counts. The chain has TRBV29-1 and TRBJ2-7; D is unclear. This CDR3 comprises 14 residues. CDR1 is SQVTM, CDR2 ANQGSEA, per germline. Trimming pared 4 bases from V and 0 bases from J, leaving 13 bases between. The CDR3, as DNA: TGCAGCGTTGCCCGAGGTACCACCTCCTACGAGCAGTACTTC. Its translation: CSVARGTTSYEQYF.

The chain is built from TRBV10-3 and TRBJ2-3; the match to TRBD2 covers 8 bases. V was pared by 6 bases and J by 1 base, with 9 bases of the junction left unmatched. The germline CDR1 and CDR2 sequences are ENHRY and SYGVKD. This CDR3 is built from 16 residues. In nucleotides, the CDR3 is TGTGCCATCAGAGATTTAGCGGGAAAGGGCACAGATACGCAGTATTTT. Protein sequence: CAIRDLAGKGTDTQYF.

In its sample, this clone was seen a few times. This chain connects TRBV5-6 to TRBJ1-1, with TRBD1 identical over 7 bases. CDR3 length equals 15 residues. Germline V lookup: CDR1 SGHDT, CDR2 YYEEEE. V lost 0 bases to trimming and J lost 2 bases; unmatched junction nucleotides: 4. CDR3: CASSLGPGGNTEAFF. In nucleotides, the CDR3 is TGTGCCAGCAGCTTGGGCCCAGGGGGAAACACTGAAGCTTTCTTT.